The subject of this entry is one T cell receptor beta chain. The data derive from a study of patients and donors after allogeneic stem cell transplantation. From the RT-PCR reads, TCRdb called clonotypes with MiXCR, one entry per CDR3 protein. The repertoire holds about 110,000 distinct CDR3 sequences, with around 35% as singletons. V was pared by 6 bases and J by 7 bases, with 6 bases of the junction left unmatched. Germline V lookup: CDR1 DFQATT, CDR2 SNEGSKA (reference sequence). The CDR3 length is 13 residues. The source is a human donor who was either an allogeneic HSCT recipient or a stem cell or donor lymphocyte infusion donor (not recorded which). It is not recorded whose cells these are; they may come from a transplant donor. The sequenced sample consisted of blood, either unsorted or a sorted T cell fraction (not recorded which). V is TRBV20-1 and J is TRBJ1-6; the match to TRBD1 covers 7 bases. CDR3 protein: CSAAGTENSPLHF. CDR3 DNA: TGCAGTGCCGCCGGGACAGAGAATTCACCCCTCCACTTT.